The next 6 T cell receptor beta chains were all read from a single sample in a study of blood T cell repertoires in COVID-19. Produced via immunoSEQ multiplex PCR; TCRdb's table is partial and in-frame only. Here the sample spans under 250,000 clones, roughly 75% being singletons. Sequenced input: peripheral blood. Source of these receptors: a woman between 70 and 85 years old with acute or convalescent COVID-19.

V gene TRBV10-1 combines with J gene TRBJ1-1, with 10 bases fitting TRBD1. Germline CDR1 is WNHNN and CDR2 is SYGVQD (reference sequence). V lost 3 bases, J lost 4 bases, and 8 bases stayed unmatched. This CDR3 comprises 16 residues. The CDR3: CASSDRTGGPVTEAFF. The DNA of the CDR3 is TGCGCCAGCAGTGACCGGACAGGGGGTCCGGTCACTGAAGCTTTCTTT.

The chain recombines TRBV18 with TRBJ1-2, with TRBD1 as a possible D gene (6 bases). Germline V gene lookup returns CDR1 KGHSH and CDR2 LQKENI. Between the trimmed V and J ends, which lost 3 bases and 5 bases, there was a span of 13 bases. The CDR3 extends over 14 amino acids. CDR3 region: CASSPWTDNYGYTF. DNA of the CDR3: TGTGCCAGCTCACCCTGGACAGATAATTATGGCTACACCTTC.

In nucleotides, the CDR3 is TGTGCCAGCAGCTTAGGACTAGGCGGGGGGGGCTATGAGCAGTTCTTC. Its translation is CASSLGLGGGGYEQFF. The V gene is TRBV7-2, the J gene TRBJ2-1, with TRBD2 matching 9 bases. The CDR3 length is 16 residues. The V segment lost 1 base and the J segment 8 bases; nucleotides outside the gene matches: 9. Germline loops: CDR1 SGHTA, CDR2 FQGNSA.

The V and J genes are TRBV9 and TRBJ1-3, with 9 bases fitting TRBD1. Losses at the gene ends were 0 bases for V and 7 bases for J; bases not matched to a gene: 14. CDR3 length: 18 amino acids. CDR1 is SGDLS and CDR2 is YYNGEE in the germline V gene. The CDR3: CASSVGGDRVSELNTIYF. The CDR3 coding sequence is TGTGCCAGCAGCGTAGGAGGGGACAGGGTTTCGGAGTTGAACACCATATATTTT.

This chain joins TRBV6-5 and TRBJ1-5; D remains unclear. The V gene's germline CDR1 is MNHEY and CDR2 SVGAGI. This CDR3 spans 12 amino acids. V lost 4 bases and J lost 4, with 5 bases in between. The CDR3: CASSSRNQPQHF. The DNA for the CDR3 is TGTGCCAGCAGTTCTAGAAATCAGCCCCAGCATTTT.

The rearrangement joins TRBV7-8 to TRBJ2-2; 8 bases match TRBD1. From germline, CDR1 is SGHVS and CDR2 FQNEAQ. After removal of 5 bases from V and 5 bases from J, the junction contained 7 bases not matched to a gene. The CDR3 loop spans 15 amino acids. CDR3 sequence (DNA): TGTGCCAGCAGCAGAGGACAGGGTCTGACCGGGGAGCTGTTTTTT. This gives the protein CASSRGQGLTGELFF. The full variable domain, with the rest looked up from reference TRBV7-8 and TRBJ2-2, is GAGVSQSPRYKVAKRGQDVALRCDPISGHVSLFWYQQALGQGPEFLTYFQNEAQLDKSGLPSDRFFAERPEGSVSTLKIQRTQQEDSAVYLCASSRGQGLTGELFFGEGSRLTVL.